The T cell receptor beta chain described here comes from a study of blood T cell repertoires in COVID-19. Whole-study context: Samples of COVID-19 (acute and convalescent) were obtained from the United States, Italy and Spain. T cells, B-cell-depleted T cells, or PBMCs provided the cDNA or gDNA that served as material.

Methods used by the authors: Quantification of nucleated cells was approximated via reference gene primer amplification. Sequencing was performed with immunoSEQ multiplex PCR; in TCRdb, only in-frame clones are kept and a portion is missing. Clone size and V and J calls were adopted from that table, with D and trimming inferred from the DNA. The sample comprises under 200,000 clones, around 87% of which are singletons, and roughly 2.6% rests with the top ten. CDR1 and CDR2 from the germline V gene are MNHEY and SVGAGI. Unmatched junction bases numbered 9, after V lost 1 base and J lost 8 bases. The CDR3 loop spans 16 amino acids.

The sample was peripheral blood. This chain uses TRBV6-5 with TRBJ1-4, with 8 bases aligning to TRBD1. The receptor was derived from a middle-aged man with active or convalescent COVID-19. CDR3 bases: TGTGCCAGCAGTTACTACAGGGGGTCGGCTAGGGAAAAACTGTTTTTT. Its translation is CASSYYRGSAREKLFF.